The 29 T cell receptor beta chains listed next were all sequenced from one sample in a study of regulatory T cells in long-lasting Graves disease. The time point is: newly diagnosed GD, antithyroid drugs for less than 3 months. PBMC-derived RNA was used for the TCR library. Construction of TCR beta libraries relied on iRepertoire HTBI primers and on Arm-PCR targeting CDR3 regions. TCRdb redid the calling of the multiplex PCR reads with MiXCR, one entry per CDR3 protein. In the table there are 450,000 to 700,000 distinct CDR3 sequences, about 13% of which are singletons. These data were also reused for a study on T cells in Graves' hyperthyroidism and ophthalmopathy.

Sequences were derived from peripheral blood mononuclear cells (PBMCs), sampled at new diagnosis, from a patient treated with antithyroid drugs. These receptor sequences come from a man aged 30-40 years with Graves disease.

For this clonotype: A clone one base away is much larger, so this may be a read error. The rearrangement joins TRBV25-1 to TRBJ2-1; 8 bases are a match to TRBD2. CDR1 and CDR2 (germline): MGHDK, SYGVNS. The V segment lost 3 bases and the J segment 13 bases; nucleotides outside the gene matches: 17. There are 16 residues in the CDR3. The CDR3 DNA reads as TGTGCCAGCAGTGATTGGGGGAGACTAGCGCAAGAGACCCAGTTCTTC. Translated: CASSDWGRLAQETQFF.

This clonotype appeared a few times. CDR3 protein: CATVPGQGIHEQYF. The CDR3 DNA follows: TGTGCCACCGTACCGGGACAGGGGATACACGAGCAGTACTTC. The genes are TRBV18 and TRBJ2-7; 10 positions agree with TRBD1. This CDR3 is built from 14 residues. Germline trimming cut 10 bases from V and 5 bases from J; bases unmatched to any gene: 11. Germline lookup yields CDR1 KGHSH and CDR2 LQKENI. Full variable domain (outside the CDR3, taken from reference TRBV18 and TRBJ2-7): NAGVMQNPRHLVRRRGQEARLRCSPMKGHSHVYWYRQLPEEGLKFMVYLQKENIIDESGMPKERFSAEFPKEGPSILRIQQVVRGDSAAYFCATVPGQGIHEQYFGPGTRLTVT.

A few counts support this clonotype. The chain joins TRBV5-6 to TRBJ1-1, with unresolved D. V dropped 6 bases and J dropped 1 base, with 16 bases sitting between them. CDR3 size: 15 residues. The germline V gene has CDR1 SGHDT and CDR2 YYEEEE. The CDR3 is CASNFGDGWNTEAFF. CDR3 in DNA: TGTGCCAGCAACTTCGGTGACGGATGGAACACTGAAGCTTTCTTT.

Ten or more counts support this clonotype. For the CDR3, the DNA is TGTGCCAGCACCCGGCTCCCCGGTTCACCCCTCCACTTT. It is translated as CASTRLPGSPLHF. V and J are TRBV9 and TRBJ1-6; D remains ambiguous. The V end lost 6 bases, the J end lost 9 bases, and 13 bases lay between the germline ends. This CDR3 has 13 residues. Germline CDR1 SGDLS, CDR2 YYNGEE.

There are a few counts of this clonotype. The chain links TRBV28 to TRBJ2-7; D is possibly TRBD1 (5 bases). Trimming removed 6 bases at V and 5 bases at J, with 11 bases between. The CDR3 loop spans 12 amino acids. In germline, CDR1 is MDHEN, CDR2 SYDVKM. The CDR3 nucleotides are TGTGCCAGCAGAATAAAGGGGAACGAGCAGTACTTC. It yields the protein CASRIKGNEQYF.

This clonotype was observed many times. The V call is TRBV12-3 or TRBV12-4, the J call TRBJ1-5; D is perhaps TRBD1 (5 bases). This CDR3 has 15 amino acids. Trimming took 3 bases from V and 2 from J, leaving 11 bases between them. CDR3 in DNA: TGTGCCAGCAGTTTTCAGGGTAGGGGCAATCAGCCCCAGCATTTT. Translating gives CASSFQGRGNQPQHF.

The V call is TRBV5-5, the J call TRBJ2-1; 14 positions agree with TRBD2. Germline V gene lookup returns CDR1 SGHKS and CDR2 YYEKEE (reference sequence). The CDR3 is 17 amino acids. After removal of 4 bases from V and 8 bases from J, the junction contained 11 bases not matched to a gene. CDR3 sequence reads: CASSPLGLAGGSDEQFF. In DNA, the CDR3 is TGTGCCAGCAGCCCCCTAGGACTAGCGGGAGGAAGCGATGAGCAGTTCTTC.

This clonotype has ten or more counts. V gene TRBV13 combines with J gene TRBJ2-7; D may be TRBD1 (5 bases). The CDR3 extends over 13 amino acids. The V gene lost 5 bases and the J gene lost 5 bases, with 13 bases spanning the gap. The germline CDR1 and CDR2 sequences are PRHDT and FYEKMQ (reference sequence). CDR3 sequence: CASSAGQGNEQYF. CDR3 DNA sequence: TGTGCCAGCAGCGCCGGGCAGGGCAACGAGCAGTACTTC.

This clonotype was observed many times. The rearrangement joins TRBV7-8 to TRBJ2-3; D may be TRBD2 (6 bases). The germline CDR1 and CDR2 sequences are SGHVS and FQNEAQ. Trimming cost V 1 base and J 1 base, with 9 bases left between them. There are 15 residues in the CDR3. The CDR3 DNA reads as TGTGCCAGCAGCTTAGTGGCTAGCGGCACAGATACGCAGTATTTT. As protein: CASSLVASGTDTQYF.

This clonotype showed up just a few times. A much more abundant neighbour one base away suggests this may be a read error. The missing conserved phenylalanine or tryptophan at the end of this CDR3 makes a read error likely. The V gene is TRBV6-1, the J gene TRBJ1-1; the D gene is possibly TRBD1 (5 bases). V lost 5 bases, J lost 6 bases, and 10 bases lay in between. The CDR3 extends over 12 amino acids. Germline V gene sequence: CDR1 MNHNS, CDR2 SASEGT. CDR3 sequence (DNA): TGTGCCAGCAGTCCCGAGGGACCTGAAGCTTTCCTT. It yields the protein CASSPEGPEAFL.

This clonotype was observed at least ten times. The rearrangement links TRBV7-9 to TRBJ2-5; either TRBD1 or TRBD2 may fit D (5 bases each). This CDR3 is built from 17 residues. Looked up from germline, CDR1 is SEHNR and CDR2 is FQNEAQ (reference sequence). Trimming pared 5 bases from V and 1 base from J, leaving 20 bases between. The CDR3 sequence is CASSHSLGLGTQETQYF. The DNA for the CDR3 is TGTGCCAGCAGCCATTCCCTCGGGCTGGGGACCCAAGAGACCCAGTACTTC.

This clonotype was picked up a small number of times. The V call is TRBV6-2 or TRBV6-3, the J call TRBJ2-1; 9 nucleotides line up with TRBD1. The CDR3 has 18 amino acids. Germline CDR1 MNHEY, CDR2 SVGEGT. Unmatched junction bases numbered 14, after V lost 6 bases and J lost 2 bases. This CDR3 is CASSDRLWTGAPYNEQFF. As DNA, the CDR3 is TGTGCCAGCAGCGATAGACTATGGACAGGGGCCCCCTACAATGAGCAGTTCTTC.

This clonotype was found a few times. V and J are TRBV5-1 and TRBJ2-7; the match to TRBD2 covers 9 bases. This CDR3 spans 15 amino acids. V lost 4 bases to trimming and J lost 2 bases; unmatched junction nucleotides: 7. Germline V gives CDR1 SGHRS, CDR2 YFSETQ. The CDR3 DNA reads as TGCGCCAGCAGCCCGATAGCGGGAGAGACCTACGAGCAGTACTTC. Translating gives CASSPIAGETYEQYF.

The sample holds a few counts of this clonotype. The chain joins TRBV5-4 to TRBJ2-2; the D gene is possibly TRBD1 (5 bases). V lost 4 bases and J 6 bases, leaving 19 bases between the germline ends. The germline V gene encodes CDR1 SGHNT and CDR2 YYREEE (reference sequence). The CDR3 runs to 16 residues. The DNA for the CDR3 is TGTGCCAGCAGCCCGCAGGGTCCTTCCCAGTCCGGGGAGCTGTTTTTT. Its translation: CASSPQGPSQSGELFF.

The chain combines TRBV18 with TRBJ1-4; no firm D call. This CDR3 has 13 amino acids. V shed 4 bases and J shed 7 bases, with 10 bases lying between them. Germline values: CDR1 KGHSH, CDR2 LQKENI. CDR3 nucleotides: TGTGCCAGCTCACTACATCCCTCTGAAAAACTGTTTTTT. Translated, it gives CASSLHPSEKLFF.

This clonotype was seen at least ten times. The gene calls are TRBV2 and TRBJ1-3, with D possibly TRBD1 on 5 matching bases. Germline V gene data show CDR1 as SNHLY and CDR2 as FYNNEI. The CDR3 runs 17 residues. V gave up 0 bases and J gave up 0 bases, with 12 bases separating them. The DNA of the CDR3 is TGTGCCAGCAGTGAAGCTAGGGACGGGAGCTCTGGAAACACCATATATTTT. Translated: CASSEARDGSSGNTIYF.

In this sample, this clonotype turned up many times. The chain carries TRBV2 and TRBJ2-1, with 9 bases matching TRBD2. The CDR3 is 15 amino acids. The V gene end was trimmed by 7 bases and the J gene end by 0 bases; junction bases not matched to a gene: 4. Germline V gene data show CDR1 as SNHLY and CDR2 as FYNNEI. The chain's CDR3 is CASKKRGDSYNEQFF. The CDR3 nucleotides are TGTGCCAGCAAGAAGCGGGGGGACTCCTACAATGAGCAGTTCTTC.

This clonotype was counted many times. The rearrangement uses TRBV6-5 and TRBJ1-1, with TRBD1 identical over 9 bases. The germline V gene encodes CDR1 MNHEY and CDR2 SVGAGI. The V and J ends lost 4 bases and 1 base, in that order; junction bases with no gene match: 7. There are 16 residues in the CDR3. Written as DNA, the CDR3 is TGTGCCAGCAGTTCCTTGACAGGGGGTGCGAACACTGAAGCTTTCTTT. Encoded protein: CASSSLTGGANTEAFF.

This clonotype showed up just a few times. A read error is possible here, since a much larger clone lies one base away. Since the CDR3 does not end with the conserved phenylalanine or tryptophan, this likely comes from a read error. The chain combines TRBV12-3 or TRBV12-4 with TRBJ1-2, with a tentative D call TRBD1 (6 bases). The CDR3 spans 15 residues. V lost 5 bases, J lost 7 bases, and 20 bases lay in between. The CDR3 DNA is TGTGCCAGCAGTCGAGGGCAGGGGAGATTGGGTGGCTACACCCTC. Encoded protein: CASSRGQGRLGGYTL.

This clonotype was found many times. V is TRBV12-3 or TRBV12-4 and J is TRBJ2-7; possibly TRBD2 for D (6 bases). This CDR3 has 12 amino acids. The V gene lost 6 bases and the J gene lost 3 bases, with 9 bases spanning the gap. The CDR3: CASRPGGYEQYF. Written as DNA, the CDR3 is TGTGCCAGCAGGCCCGGGGGCTACGAGCAGTACTTC.

This clonotype was found many times. J is TRBJ2-1 and V is TRBV7-9, with 9 bases matching TRBD1. The germline V gene has CDR1 SEHNR and CDR2 FQNEAQ (reference sequence). The CDR3 runs to 14 residues. V lost 8 bases to trimming and J lost 5 bases; unmatched junction nucleotides: 7. DNA for the CDR3: TGTGCCAGCTCCGGACAGGGGTTTCACAATGAGCAGTTCTTC. The encoded protein is CASSGQGFHNEQFF. Using reference TRBV7-9 and TRBJ2-1 for the parts outside the CDR3, the full variable domain is DTGVSQNPRHKITKRGQNVTFRCDPISEHNRLYWYRQTLGQGPEFLTYFQNEAQLEKSRLLSDRFSAERPKGSFSTLEIQRTEQGDSAMYLCASSGQGFHNEQFFGPGTRLTVL.

Many counts were recorded for this clonotype. V usage is TRBV3-1 and J usage is TRBJ2-1, with 9 nucleotides matching TRBD2. V was clipped by 3 bases and J by 5 bases; unmatched bases: 5. Germline lookup yields CDR1 LGHDT and CDR2 YNNKEL (reference sequence). The CDR3 spans 15 residues. CDR3 DNA sequence: TGTGCCAGCAGCCACACTAGCGGGTCCGACAATGAGCAGTTCTTC. This encodes CASSHTSGSDNEQFF.

This clonotype has ten or more counts. The rearrangement uses TRBV5-5 and TRBJ2-3; the match to TRBD2 covers 10 bases. J was trimmed by 6 bases and V by 2 bases; bases with no gene match: 0. The CDR3 contains 13 residues. Looked up from germline, CDR1 is SGHKS and CDR2 is YYEKEE (reference sequence). The CDR3 loop reads CASSLLAGDTQYF. CDR3 nucleotides: TGTGCCAGCAGCTTACTAGCGGGGGATACGCAGTATTTT.

The sample holds many counts of this clonotype. The chain couples TRBV11-2 to TRBJ1-1; perhaps TRBD1 as D (5 bases). There are 16 residues in the CDR3. V shed 5 bases and J shed 3 bases, with 19 bases lying between them. Germline CDR1 and CDR2: SGHAT and FQNNGV. The CDR3 is CASSISGGIPDTEAFF. The CDR3 DNA reads TGTGCCAGCAGCATTTCGGGGGGTATTCCTGACACTGAAGCTTTCTTT.

This clonotype was picked up a small number of times. The rearrangement links TRBV12-3 or TRBV12-4 to TRBJ2-7; the D gene is possibly TRBD1 (5 bases). CDR3 length: 13 residues. Trimming removed 2 bases at V and 5 bases at J, with 10 bases between. CDR3 in amino acids: CASSLRQTHEQYF. Written as DNA, the CDR3 is TGTGCCAGCAGTTTAAGACAGACCCACGAGCAGTACTTC.

In this sample, this clonotype turned up many times. This chain uses TRBV27 with TRBJ2-7; the D is unclear. V gave up 3 bases and J gave up 2 bases, with 11 bases separating them. The CDR3 loop spans 14 amino acids. CDR1 and CDR2 (germline): MNHEY, SMNVEV (reference sequence). CDR3 bases: TGTGCCAGCAGTTTCTCGGGCAGAGCCTACGAGCAGTACTTC. Translating it yields CASSFSGRAYEQYF.

The V gene is TRBV19, the J gene TRBJ2-5, with a tentative D call TRBD1 (6 bases). CDR1 and CDR2 (germline): LNHDA, SQIVND (reference sequence). The CDR3 has 15 amino acids. Trimming left V 1 base short and J 5 bases short, with 14 bases between. CDR3 sequence reads: CASSIVGAGDETQYF. The CDR3 nucleotides read TGTGCCAGTAGTATAGTTGGGGCAGGGGATGAGACCCAGTACTTC.

A word on this clonotype: A much bigger clone sits one base away, suggesting this may be a read error. The chain recombines TRBV11-3 with TRBJ2-1; 11 nucleotides align to TRBD2. Germline CDR1 and CDR2: SGHNT and YENEEA. The CDR3 covers 16 residues. In DNA, the CDR3 is TGTGCCAGCAGCCTTAATAGCGGGAGGGTCTACAATGAGCAGTCCTTC. It is translated as CASSLNSGRVYNEQSF.

Ten or more counts support this clonotype. V and J are TRBV12-3 or TRBV12-4 and TRBJ2-5, with D perhaps TRBD2 (5 bases). Deletions cut 8 bases from V and 1 base from J, with 14 bases between. The CDR3 covers 14 residues. The CDR3: CASRGRGLQETQYF. Written as DNA, the CDR3 is TGTGCCAGCCGAGGACGGGGTCTCCAAGAGACCCAGTACTTC.